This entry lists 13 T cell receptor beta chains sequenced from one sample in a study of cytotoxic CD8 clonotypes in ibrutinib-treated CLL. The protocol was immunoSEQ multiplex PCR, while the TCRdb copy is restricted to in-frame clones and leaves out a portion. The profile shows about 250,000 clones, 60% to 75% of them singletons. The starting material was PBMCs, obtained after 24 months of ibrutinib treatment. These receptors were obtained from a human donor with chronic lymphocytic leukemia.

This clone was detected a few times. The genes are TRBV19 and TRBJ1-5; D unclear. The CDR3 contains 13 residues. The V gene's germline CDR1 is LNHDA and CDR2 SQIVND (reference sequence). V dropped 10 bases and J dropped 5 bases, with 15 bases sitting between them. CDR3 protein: CATRRSGDQPQHF. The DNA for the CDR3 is TGTGCCACAAGGAGGTCTGGGGATCAGCCCCAGCATTTT.

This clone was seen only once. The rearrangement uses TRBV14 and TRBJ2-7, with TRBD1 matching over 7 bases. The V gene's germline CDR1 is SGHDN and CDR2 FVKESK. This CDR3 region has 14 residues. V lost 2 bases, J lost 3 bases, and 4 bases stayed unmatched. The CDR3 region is CASSQTTGLYEQYF. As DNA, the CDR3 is TGTGCCAGCAGCCAAACGACAGGGCTCTACGAGCAGTACTTC.

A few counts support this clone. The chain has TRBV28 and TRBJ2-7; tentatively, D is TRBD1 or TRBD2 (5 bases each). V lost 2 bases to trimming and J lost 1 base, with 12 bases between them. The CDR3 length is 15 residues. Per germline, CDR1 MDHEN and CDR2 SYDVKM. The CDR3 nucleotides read TGTGCCAGCAGTTTAGGGGACGGAGTATCCTACGAGCAGTACTTC. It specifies CASSLGDGVSYEQYF.

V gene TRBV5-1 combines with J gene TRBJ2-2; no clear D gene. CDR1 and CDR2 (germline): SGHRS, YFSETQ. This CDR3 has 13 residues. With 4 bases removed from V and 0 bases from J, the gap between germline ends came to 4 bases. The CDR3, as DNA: TGCGCCAGCAGCGAAACGAACACCGGGGAGCTGTTTTTT. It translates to CASSETNTGELFF.

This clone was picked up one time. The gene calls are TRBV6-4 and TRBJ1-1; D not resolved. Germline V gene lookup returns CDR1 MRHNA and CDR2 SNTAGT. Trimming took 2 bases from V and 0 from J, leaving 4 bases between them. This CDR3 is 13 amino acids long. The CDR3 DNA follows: TGTGCCAGCAGTGACGAGATGAACACTGAAGCTTTCTTT. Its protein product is CASSDEMNTEAFF.

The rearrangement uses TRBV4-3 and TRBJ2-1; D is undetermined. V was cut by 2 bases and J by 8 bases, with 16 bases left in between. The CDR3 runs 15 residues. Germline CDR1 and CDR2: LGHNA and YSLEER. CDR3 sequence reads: CASSQSGLRMDEQFF. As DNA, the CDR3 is TGCGCCAGCAGCCAATCGGGTCTGAGGATGGATGAGCAGTTCTTC.

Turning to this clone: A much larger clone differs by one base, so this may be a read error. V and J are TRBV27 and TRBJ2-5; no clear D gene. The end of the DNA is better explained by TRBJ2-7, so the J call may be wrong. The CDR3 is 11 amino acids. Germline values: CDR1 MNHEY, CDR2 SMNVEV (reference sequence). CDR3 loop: CASSLGYEQYF. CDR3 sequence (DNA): TGTGCCAGCAGTTTAGGGTACGAGCAGTACTTC.

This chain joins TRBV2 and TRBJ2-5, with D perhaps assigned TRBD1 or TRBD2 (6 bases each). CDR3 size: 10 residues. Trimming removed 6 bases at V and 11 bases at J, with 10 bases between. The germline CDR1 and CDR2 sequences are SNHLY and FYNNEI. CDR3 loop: CASRGGPQYF. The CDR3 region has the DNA TGTGCCAGCAGGGGGGGCCCTCAGTACTTC.

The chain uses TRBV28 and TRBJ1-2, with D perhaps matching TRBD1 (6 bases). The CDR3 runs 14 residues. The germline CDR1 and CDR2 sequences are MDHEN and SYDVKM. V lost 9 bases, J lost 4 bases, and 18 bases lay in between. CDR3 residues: CASHPLGGGYGYTF. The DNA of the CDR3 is TGTGCCAGTCACCCCCTAGGGGGTGGCTATGGCTACACCTTC.

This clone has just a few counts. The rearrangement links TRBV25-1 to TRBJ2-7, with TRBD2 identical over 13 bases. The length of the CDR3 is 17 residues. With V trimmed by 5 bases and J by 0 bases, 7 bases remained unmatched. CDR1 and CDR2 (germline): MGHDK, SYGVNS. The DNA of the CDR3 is TGTGCCAGCAGTCCGCTGGGACTAGCGGGAAGCTCCTACGAGCAGTACTTC. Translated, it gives CASSPLGLAGSSYEQYF.

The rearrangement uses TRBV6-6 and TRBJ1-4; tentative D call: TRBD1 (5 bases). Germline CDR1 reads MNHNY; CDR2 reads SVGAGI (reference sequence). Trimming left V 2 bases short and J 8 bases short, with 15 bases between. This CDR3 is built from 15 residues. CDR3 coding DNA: TGTGCCAGCAGTTACATGCGGGGCGCCCAGGAAAAACTGTTTTTT. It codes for CASSYMRGAQEKLFF.

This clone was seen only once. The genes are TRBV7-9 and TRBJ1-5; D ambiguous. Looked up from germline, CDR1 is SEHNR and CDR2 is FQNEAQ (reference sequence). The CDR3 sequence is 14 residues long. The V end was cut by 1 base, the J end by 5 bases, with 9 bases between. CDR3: CASSLGPDYQPQHF. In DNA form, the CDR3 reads TGTGCCAGCAGCTTAGGGCCTGACTATCAGCCCCAGCATTTT.

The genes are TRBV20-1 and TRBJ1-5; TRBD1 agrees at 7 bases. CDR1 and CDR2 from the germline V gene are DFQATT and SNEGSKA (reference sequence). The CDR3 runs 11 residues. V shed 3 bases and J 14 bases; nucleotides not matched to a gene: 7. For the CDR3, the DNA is TGCAGTGCTAGGACCGGACAGGTCGAGCATTTT. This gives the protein CSARTGQVEHF.